The 9 T cell receptor beta chains below come from one sample, sequenced in a study of T cell responses to AZD1222 COVID-19 vaccine. Sequencing used immunoSEQ multiplex PCR; TCRdb keeps in-frame clones, though not all of them. The sample lists tens of thousands of clones, around 82% occurring once. This sample comprised peripheral blood, obtained 28 days after the second AZD1222 dose. Receptor source: an adult who received the AZD1222 COVID-19 vaccine.

This clone was detected once. V and J are TRBV18 and TRBJ1-3; D may be TRBD1 (5 bases). The germline V and J ends were trimmed by 3 bases and 3 bases, with 9 bases remaining between them. Germline CDR1 and CDR2: KGHSH and LQKENI. This CDR3 comprises 14 residues. CDR3 loop: CASSPETDGNTIYF. The CDR3 DNA reads TGTGCCAGCTCACCGGAGACAGATGGAAACACCATATATTTT.

The rearrangement joins TRBV28 to TRBJ2-6, with no clear D. From germline, CDR1 is MDHEN and CDR2 SYDVKM. The CDR3 has 15 amino acids. Trimming left V 2 bases short and J 2 bases short, with 7 bases between. The CDR3 region has the DNA TGTGCCAGCAGTTTACCTGGGCCTGGGGCCAACGTCCTGACTTTC. Protein product: CASSLPGPGANVLTF.

The rearrangement uses TRBV27 and TRBJ1-1; 9 nucleotides match TRBD1. Germline CDR1 and CDR2: MNHEY and SMNVEV (reference sequence). The CDR3 is 18 amino acids. V was clipped by 1 base and J by 1 base; unmatched bases: 10. CDR3 in amino acids: CASSLYKGQGVGNTEAFF. The CDR3 coding sequence is TGTGCCAGCAGTTTATATAAGGGACAGGGTGTCGGGAACACTGAAGCTTTCTTT.

This clone appeared once. This chain uses TRBV5-8 with TRBJ2-1, with 10 bases identical to TRBD2. The CDR3 is 16 amino acids. The V gene's germline CDR1 is SGHTS and CDR2 YDEGEE. With V trimmed by 4 bases and J by 7 bases, 11 bases remained unmatched. This CDR3 is CASSLHSGRAVNEQFF. CDR3 nucleotides: TGTGCCAGCAGCCTGCACAGCGGGAGGGCCGTTAATGAGCAGTTCTTC.

The V call is TRBV10-3, the J call TRBJ1-2; possibly TRBD1 for D (6 bases). Deletions cut 6 bases from V and 3 bases from J, with 14 bases between. Germline-derived CDR1 and CDR2 are ENHRY and SYGVKD. The CDR3 length is 14 residues. The CDR3 nucleotides read TGTGCCATCAGGGATAGGGGGACCGACTATGGCTACACCTTC. Its translation: CAIRDRGTDYGYTF.

J is TRBJ2-3 and V is TRBV3-1 (or the pseudogene TRBV3-2), with 12 bases fitting TRBD1. The CDR3 has 15 residues. Germline CDR1 reads LGHDT; CDR2 reads YNNKEL (reference sequence). With 2 bases clipped from V and 4 bases from J, the junction kept 1 base outside the gene matches. The CDR3 DNA is TGTGCCAGCAGCCAAAGGGACAGGGGGCCAGATACGCAGTATTTT. This encodes CASSQRDRGPDTQYF.

The chain is built from TRBV5-8 and TRBJ1-1; no reliable D call. This CDR3 has 13 residues. The V end was cut by 4 bases, the J end by 3 bases, with 10 bases between. Per the germline V gene, CDR1 is SGHTS and CDR2 is YDEGEE. The CDR3 nucleotides read TGTGCCAGCAGCCCGACTGCCTACACTGAAGCTTTCTTT. This gives the protein CASSPTAYTEAFF.

The CDR3 is CASSRDSGFAEQFF. CDR3 nucleotide sequence: TGTGCCAGCAGCCGCGACAGCGGCTTTGCAGAGCAGTTCTTC. This chain links TRBV5-8 with TRBJ2-1; TRBD1 or TRBD2 may be the D gene (5 bases each). CDR3 length: 14 amino acids. Trimming stripped 4 bases from V and 10 bases from J, with 18 bases between. CDR1 is SGHTS and CDR2 is YDEGEE in the germline V gene.

The genes are TRBV20-1 and TRBJ1-1; D is unresolved. This CDR3 has 11 amino acids. The germline V and J ends were trimmed by 4 bases and 1 base, with 4 bases remaining between them. Germline CDR1 DFQATT, CDR2 SNEGSKA (reference sequence). This CDR3 is CSAIWNTEAFF. The DNA of the CDR3 is TGCAGTGCTATTTGGAACACTGAAGCTTTCTTT.